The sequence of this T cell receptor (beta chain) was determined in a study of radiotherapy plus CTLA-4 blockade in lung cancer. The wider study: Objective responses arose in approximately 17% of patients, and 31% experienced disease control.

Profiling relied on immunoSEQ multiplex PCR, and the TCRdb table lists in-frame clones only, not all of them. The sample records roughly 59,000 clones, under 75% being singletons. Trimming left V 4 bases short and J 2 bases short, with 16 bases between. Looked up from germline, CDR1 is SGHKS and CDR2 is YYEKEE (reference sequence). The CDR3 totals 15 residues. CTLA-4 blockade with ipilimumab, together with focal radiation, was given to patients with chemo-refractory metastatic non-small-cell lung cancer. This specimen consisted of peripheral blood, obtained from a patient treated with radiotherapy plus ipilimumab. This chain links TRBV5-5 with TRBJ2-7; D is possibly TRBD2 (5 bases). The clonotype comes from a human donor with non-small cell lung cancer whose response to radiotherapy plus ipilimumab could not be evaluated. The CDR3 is CASSPNPLGTYEQYF. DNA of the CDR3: TGTGCCAGCAGCCCGAACCCACTAGGGACCTACGAGCAGTACTTC. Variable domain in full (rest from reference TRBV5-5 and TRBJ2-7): DAGVTQSPTHLIKTRGQQVTLRCSPISGHKSVSWYQQVLGQGPQFIFQYYEKEERGRGNFPDRFSARQFPNYSSELNVNALLLGDSALYLCASSPNPLGTYEQYFGPGTRLTVT.